The T cell receptor (beta chain) under discussion was sequenced for a study of CD8+ T cells in alopecia areata. On the study more broadly: Treated individuals took tofacitinib by mouth, 5 to 10 mg twice daily.

Reverse transcription of extracted RNA yielded cDNA, which provided the sequencing template. Assay: immunoSEQ multiplex PCR; the TCRdb copy retains only in-frame clones and omits some. The sample includes about 270,000 clones, 45% to 70% seen only once; the top ten take around 0.92%. As to treatment: oral pan-JAK inhibitor, 5-10 mg twice daily. In germline, CDR1 is LNHDA, CDR2 SQIVND (reference sequence). V was clipped by 5 bases and J by 5 bases, with 12 bases between them. This CDR3 comprises 13 residues. This clone appeared a few times. Sequenced here: CD4+ T cells sorted from blood, sampled around week 53, from a patient treated with tofacitinib. The chain has TRBV19 and TRBJ2-5; weak D call: TRBD2 (6 bases). The origin of this receptor is a human donor with alopecia areata. The CDR3 DNA reads TGTGCCAGTAGTCAAAAGGCGGGGGAGACCCAGTACTTC. It is translated as CASSQKAGETQYF.